This TCR beta chain was documented in a study of T cell responses to AZD1222 COVID-19 vaccine. Study-level information: Recipients boosted at about 4 weeks or about 12 weeks are pooled. Findings of the study overall: Most donors were white British, females outnumbered males, and clonal diversity was possibly underestimated. Seropositive status at baseline applied to only five to seven AZD1222 recipients. Increases in Spike-specific TCR breadth and depth were seen after two AZD1222 doses.

In regard to this clone: What it binds is not known.

The CDR3 is made up of 15 amino acids. The germline V and J ends were trimmed by 5 bases and 9 bases, with 17 bases remaining between them. CDR1 is LNHDA and CDR2 is SQIVND in the germline V gene (reference sequence). Data came from immunoSEQ multiplex PCR; TCRdb stores just in-frame clones and leaves some out. The sample lists more than 70,000 clones, roughly 81% occurring once. This TCR was recovered from an adult in good health. The chain links TRBV19 to TRBJ1-6; perhaps TRBD1 as D (5 bases). The sequences come from peripheral blood, collected on day 0 of AZD1222 vaccination. The CDR3 coding sequence is TGTGCCAGTAGTCCTCGATCGGGGACTGGTTCACCCCTCCACTTT. It yields the protein CASSPRSGTGSPLHF.